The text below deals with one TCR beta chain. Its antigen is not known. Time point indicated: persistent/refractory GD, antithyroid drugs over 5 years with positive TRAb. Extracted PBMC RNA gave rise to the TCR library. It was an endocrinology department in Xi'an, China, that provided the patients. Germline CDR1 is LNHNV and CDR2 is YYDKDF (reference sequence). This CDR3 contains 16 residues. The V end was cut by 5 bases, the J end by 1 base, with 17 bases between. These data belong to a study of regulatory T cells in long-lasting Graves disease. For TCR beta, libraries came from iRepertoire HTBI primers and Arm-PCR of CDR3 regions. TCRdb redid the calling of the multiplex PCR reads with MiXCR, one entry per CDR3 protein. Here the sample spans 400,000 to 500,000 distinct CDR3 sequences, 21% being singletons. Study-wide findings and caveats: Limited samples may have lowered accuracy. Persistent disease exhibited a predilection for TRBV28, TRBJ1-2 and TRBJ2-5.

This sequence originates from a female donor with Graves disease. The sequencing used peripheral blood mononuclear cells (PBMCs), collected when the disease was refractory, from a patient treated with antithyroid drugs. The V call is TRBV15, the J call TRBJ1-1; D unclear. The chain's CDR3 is CATSGLLRVANTEAFF. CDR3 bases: TGTGCCACCAGCGGCTTATTACGGGTGGCGAACACTGAAGCTTTCTTT.